The next 17 T cell receptor beta chains were all read from a single sample in a study of CD8 T cells in Susac syndrome. RNA was extracted with the RNeasy kit, and a quantity of about 0.45 to 1 ug was reverse transcribed using random hexamers. Each CDR3 protein is one row after TCRdb ran MiXCR on the immunoSEQ multiplex PCR reads. The table lists some 240,000 distinct CDR3 sequences, roughly 95% of them singletons. What was sequenced was CD4+ T cells from PBMCs. The receptors were gathered from a human donor with Susac syndrome.

This chain uses TRBV6-5 with TRBJ1-2, with D uncertain. V was cut by 6 bases and J by 2 bases, with 16 bases left in between. Germline lookup yields CDR1 MNHEY and CDR2 SVGAGI. The CDR3 length is 15 residues. The CDR3 region is CASRLQNLGNYGYTF. The CDR3 coding sequence is TGTGCCAGCAGGCTTCAAAACCTTGGCAACTATGGCTACACCTTC.

V gene TRBV29-1 combines with J gene TRBJ2-5, with no clear D. V lost 4 bases and J lost 2, with 8 bases in between. This CDR3 comprises 12 residues. From germline, CDR1 is SQVTM and CDR2 ANQGSEA. The CDR3 sequence: CSVVVVQETQYF. The CDR3 DNA reads TGCAGCGTTGTGGTCGTGCAAGAGACCCAGTACTTC.

The gene calls are TRBV29-1 and TRBJ2-1; D is ambiguous. V was cut by 4 bases and J by 10 bases, with 11 bases left in between. The germline V gene has CDR1 SQVTM and CDR2 ANQGSEA. There are 11 residues in the CDR3. The CDR3 DNA is TGCAGCGTTGGCGAGGTAGAGGAGCAGTTCTTC. It specifies CSVGEVEEQFF.

The chain employs TRBV7-3 and TRBJ2-1; D remains ambiguous. Per germline, CDR1 SGHTA and CDR2 FQGTGA. Trimming took off 5 bases at V and 3 bases at J, with 8 bases between the two ends. The CDR3 contains 13 residues. The CDR3 region is CASSPTYYNEQFF. CDR3 DNA: TGTGCCAGCAGCCCCACCTACTACAATGAGCAGTTCTTC.

The rearrangement joins TRBV11-3 to TRBJ2-7; 9 bases align to TRBD2. Germline V gene sequence: CDR1 SGHNT, CDR2 YENEEA. This CDR3 has 15 amino acids. V lost 2 bases and J lost 3; bases outside the gene matches: 5. CDR3: CASSLIAGENYEQYF. CDR3 in DNA: TGTGCCAGCAGCTTAATAGCGGGAGAGAACTACGAGCAGTACTTC.

The V gene is TRBV29-1, the J gene TRBJ2-7, with D hard to call. CDR1 is SQVTM and CDR2 is ANQGSEA in the germline V gene. This CDR3 contains 13 residues. V shed 0 bases and J shed 5 bases, with 11 bases lying between them. CDR3 residues: CSVEDLGGHEQYF. Here the CDR3 DNA reads TGCAGCGTTGAAGATCTCGGCGGCCACGAGCAGTACTTC.

The chain carries TRBV12-3 or TRBV12-4 and TRBJ1-1, with D possibly being TRBD1 (5 bases). Trimming removed 5 bases from V and 8 bases from J, with 9 bases in between. CDR3 length: 11 amino acids. The chain's CDR3 is CASSRTTEAFF. DNA of the CDR3: TGTGCCAGCAGTCGGACAACAGAAGCTTTCTTT.

This clonotype was seen only once. This rearrangement joins TRBV9 to TRBJ1-2; D ambiguous. The CDR3 runs to 13 residues. V lost 4 bases and J 3 bases, leaving 10 bases between the germline ends. CDR1 and CDR2 from the germline V gene are SGDLS and YYNGEE. In DNA, the CDR3 is TGTGCCAGCAGCACCCCCCCCCACTATGGCTACACCTTC. Its protein is CASSTPPHYGYTF.

This chain connects TRBV3-1 to TRBJ2-1; D perhaps matches TRBD1 (6 bases). The germline CDR1 and CDR2 sequences are LGHDT and YNNKEL (reference sequence). CDR3 length equals 13 residues. V lost 5 bases and J 9 bases, leaving 14 bases between the germline ends. CDR3 DNA sequence: TGTGCCAGCAGCTCAGTTGGACAGAGTGAGCAGTTCTTC. It is translated as CASSSVGQSEQFF.

The rearrangement links TRBV20-1 to TRBJ2-3, with D perhaps matching TRBD2 (6 bases). Looked up from germline, CDR1 is DFQATT and CDR2 is SNEGSKA (reference sequence). This CDR3 region has 12 residues. V shed 2 bases and J shed 3 bases, with 6 bases lying between them. CDR3 sequence (DNA): TGCAGTGCTAGACGGGGGACAGATACGCAGTATTTT. Protein product: CSARRGTDTQYF.

The J gene is TRBJ1-2, the V gene TRBV9; tentative D call: TRBD1 (6 bases). V shed 3 bases and J shed 1 base, with 16 bases lying between them. The length of the CDR3 is 16 residues. Per the germline V gene, CDR1 is SGDLS and CDR2 is YYNGEE. The CDR3 DNA follows: TGTGCCAGCAGCGCTATGTGGGGGGGCCGTAACTATGGCTACACCTTC. This translates into CASSAMWGGRNYGYTF.

The V gene is TRBV27, the J gene TRBJ2-5; possible D gene TRBD1, 6 bases. Trimming took 5 bases from V and 3 from J, leaving 10 bases between them. Germline V gene data show CDR1 as MNHEY and CDR2 as SMNVEV (reference sequence). The CDR3 is made up of 13 amino acids. The CDR3 coding sequence is TGTGCCAGCAGTCGTCAGGGGAAAGAGACCCAGTACTTC. The encoded protein is CASSRQGKETQYF.

This chain connects TRBV30 to TRBJ1-5; D is unclear. CDR1 and CDR2 (germline): GTSNPN, SVGIG (reference sequence). The CDR3 has 14 residues. Between the trimmed V and J ends, which lost 2 bases and 7 bases, there was a span of 15 bases. In DNA form, the CDR3 reads TGTGCCTGGAGTAGAAGTTCATCGGGACAGCCCCAGCATTTT. Its translation: CAWSRSSSGQPQHF.

The genes are TRBV2 and TRBJ2-7; D is uncertain. Germline CDR1 SNHLY, CDR2 FYNNEI. The CDR3 loop spans 12 amino acids. The ends were cut back, 2 bases at V and 5 bases at J, with 7 bases in the middle. As DNA, the CDR3 is TGTGCCAGCAGTGAATTTCAGGACGAGCAGTACTTC. It codes for CASSEFQDEQYF.

The chain links TRBV5-1 to TRBJ1-4; 7 nucleotides match TRBD1. V was clipped by 2 bases and J by 9 bases; unmatched bases: 10. CDR3 size: 15 residues. Germline V CDR1 and CDR2: SGHRS, YFSETQ. In DNA form, the CDR3 reads TGCGCCAGCAGCTTAGGGACAGAAGGTCCGAAAAAACTGTTTTTT. Residues: CASSLGTEGPKKLFF.

This sequence joins TRBV20-1 and TRBJ2-1; TRBD1 is a possible D gene (6 bases). The germline CDR1 and CDR2 sequences are DFQATT and SNEGSKA (reference sequence). The CDR3 runs to 17 residues. Between the trimmed V and J ends, which lost 5 bases and 2 bases, there was a span of 22 bases. In DNA form, the CDR3 reads TGCAGTGCTCCCCGGACCCTTGTCAGGGGTCCCTACAATGAGCAGTTCTTC. This sequence encodes CSAPRTLVRGPYNEQFF.

The J gene is TRBJ2-6, the V gene TRBV28; D tentatively reads TRBD1 or TRBD2 (5 bases each). Trimming left V 3 bases short and J 0 bases short, with 12 bases between. Per germline, CDR1 MDHEN and CDR2 SYDVKM. The CDR3 has 17 amino acids. The CDR3 coding sequence is TGTGCCAGCAGTTTGGGGGTCCTCAGCTCTGGGGCCAACGTCCTGACTTTC. Its protein product is CASSLGVLSSGANVLTF.